The rows below give T cell receptor beta chains drawn from one sample of a study of beta chain features in type 1 diabetes. Sequenced by immunoSEQ multiplex PCR; TCRdb stores in-frame clones only, minus some. The table records about 620,000 clones, around 15% of them present only once. Sequenced material: naive CD4+ T cells from blood. The receptors shown here come from a man aged 18 to 35 in good health. Both conserved end residues are part of each CDR3. The D gene is left open where the match is weak. Size is stated for part of the rows, as once, few or many counts, or as a class when the clone is expanded.

V	D	J	size	DNA	CDR3
TRBV9	NA	TRBJ1-2	NA	TGTGCCAGCAGCAGACGTTTGAGTGGGGGTTCAAACTATGGCTACACCTTC	CASSRRLSGGSNYGYTF
TRBV6-5	TRBD1	TRBJ1-1	NA	TGTGCCAGCAGTTTCCGGGACAGGGTGAACACTGAAGCTTTCTTT	CASSFRDRVNTEAFF
TRBV28	TRBD1	TRBJ1-1	few	TGTGCCAGCAGTTGGACAGGGCAACCGGCTTTCTTT	CASSWTGQPAFF
TRBV9	TRBD1	TRBJ2-7	once	TGTGCCAGCAGCCGAATGACAGGGGACTACGAGCAGTACTTC	CASSRMTGDYEQYF
TRBV4-1	TRBD1	TRBJ2-7	once	TGCGCCAGCAGCCAACGACAGGGGGCTGGCGGGGGAACCTACGAGCAGTACTTC	CASSQRQGAGGGTYEQYF
TRBV19	NA	TRBJ2-5	NA	TGTGCCAGGGACAGAAAAGAGACCCAGTACTTC	CARDRKETQYF
TRBV5-1	NA	TRBJ2-7	few	TGCGCCAGCCGTCTTCGGACTACTAGCTCCTACGAGCAGTACTTC	CASRLRTTSSYEQYF
TRBV2	TRBD1	TRBJ2-5	NA	TGTGCCAGCACCCAGGAGGACAGGGGAAGGTCAGAGACCCAGTACTTC	CASTQEDRGRSETQYF
TRBV9	NA	TRBJ2-2	NA	TGTGCCAGCAATAGGGGGTCCGGGGAGCTGTTTTTT	CASNRGSGELFF
TRBV10-3	NA	TRBJ1-5	NA	TGTGCCATCAGTGTGAGCGGCCAGCCCCAGCATTTT	CAISVSGQPQHF
TRBV25-1	NA	TRBJ1-3	few	TGTGCCAGCAGTGAATTTGAACCTGGCTGGAGAAACACCATATATTTT	CASSEFEPGWRNTIYF
TRBV15	NA	TRBJ1-1	NA	TGTGCCACCAGCAGAGGTGGTTCTTTGAACACTGAAGCTTTCTTT	CATSRGGSLNTEAFF
TRBV7-9	TRBD1	TRBJ2-2	few	TGTGCCAGCAGATACGGACAGGGGGCCATCGGGGAGCTGTTTTTT	CASRYGQGAIGELFF
TRBV5-1	NA	TRBJ1-5	NA	TGCGCCAGCAGCTTGGCGGCAAATCAGCCCCAGCATTTT	CASSLAANQPQHF
TRBV5-1	NA	TRBJ2-1	few	TGCGCCAGCAGCCCCCTGAGCGTGGACTACAATGAGCAGTTCTTC	CASSPLSVDYNEQFF
TRBV6-5	NA	TRBJ1-2	NA	TGTGCCAGCATTGCGAAAGGACCAAACTATGGCTACACCTTC	CASIAKGPNYGYTF
TRBV29-1	NA	TRBJ1-1	few	TGCAGCGCCTCCCGGGTCCTGAACACTGAAGCTTTCTTT	CSASRVLNTEAFF
TRBV15	NA	TRBJ2-4	NA	TGTGCCACCAGCAGGGCAATAAGACAGTCAGCCATTCAGTACTTC	CATSRAIRQSAIQYF
TRBV27	TRBD1	TRBJ1-5	NA	TGTGCCAGCAGTATGACAGGGGGCGGCCAGCCCCAGCATTTT	CASSMTGGGQPQHF
TRBV28	NA	TRBJ2-5	NA	TGTGCCAGCAGTTTATCCGGGCAGTTAGGGGAGACCCAGTACTTC	CASSLSGQLGETQYF
TRBV5-1	NA	TRBJ2-6	few	TGCGCCAGCAGTAGGGGTTCAGGGGCCAACGTCCTGACTTTC	CASSRGSGANVLTF
TRBV6-5	TRBD1	TRBJ2-7	NA	TGTGCCAGCAGTTACCGCGACAGGGTCGGGTCCTACGAGCAGTACTTC	CASSYRDRVGSYEQYF
TRBV7-2	NA	TRBJ2-5	NA	TGTGCCAGCAGCTTAGACAGGCAAGAGACCCAGTACTTC	CASSLDRQETQYF
TRBV18	NA	TRBJ1-2	NA	TGTGCCAGCTCACCCGTGAGGGGGAGTCGTGACTATGGCTACACCTTC	CASSPVRGSRDYGYTF
TRBV7-2	NA	TRBJ1-4	few	TGTGCCAGCAGCTTAGCGTTGCGTGATAGTGAAAAACTGTTTTTT	CASSLALRDSEKLFF
TRBV25-1	NA	TRBJ2-5	few	TGTGCCAGCACTGGCGGGAAGGCACCTCAAGAGACCCAGTACTTC	CASTGGKAPQETQYF